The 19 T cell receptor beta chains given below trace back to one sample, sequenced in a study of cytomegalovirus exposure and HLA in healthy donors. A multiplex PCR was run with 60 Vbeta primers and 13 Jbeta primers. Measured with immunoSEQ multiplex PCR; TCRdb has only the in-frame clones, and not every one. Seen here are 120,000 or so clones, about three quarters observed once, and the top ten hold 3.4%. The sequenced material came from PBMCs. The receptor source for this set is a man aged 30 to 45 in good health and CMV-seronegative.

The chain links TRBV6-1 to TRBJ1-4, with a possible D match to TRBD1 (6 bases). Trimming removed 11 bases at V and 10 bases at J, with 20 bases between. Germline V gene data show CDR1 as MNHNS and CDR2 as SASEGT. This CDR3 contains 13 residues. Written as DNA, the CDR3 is TGTGCCGGATCCCGGGACACTCCGGGAAAACTGTTTTTT. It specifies CAGSRDTPGKLFF.

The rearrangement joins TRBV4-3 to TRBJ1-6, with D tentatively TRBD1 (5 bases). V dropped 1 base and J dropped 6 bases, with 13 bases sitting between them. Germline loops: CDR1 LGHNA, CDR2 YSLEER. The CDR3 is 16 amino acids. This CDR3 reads CASSQVRGQGNSPLHF. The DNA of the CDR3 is TGCGCCAGCAGCCAAGTAAGAGGTCAGGGTAATTCACCCCTCCACTTT.

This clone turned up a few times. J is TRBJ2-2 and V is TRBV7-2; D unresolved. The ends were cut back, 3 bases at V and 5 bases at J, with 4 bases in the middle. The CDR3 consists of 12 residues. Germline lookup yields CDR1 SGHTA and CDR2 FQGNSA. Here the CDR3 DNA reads TGTGCCAGCAGCTTCTATACCGGGGAGCTGTTTTTT. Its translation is CASSFYTGELFF. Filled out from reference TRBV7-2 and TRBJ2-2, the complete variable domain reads GAGVSQSPSNKVTEKGKDVELRCDPISGHTALYWYRQSLGQGLEFLIYFQGNSAPDKSGLPSDRFSAERTGGSVSTLTIQRTQQEDSAVYLCASSFYTGELFFGEGSRLTVL.

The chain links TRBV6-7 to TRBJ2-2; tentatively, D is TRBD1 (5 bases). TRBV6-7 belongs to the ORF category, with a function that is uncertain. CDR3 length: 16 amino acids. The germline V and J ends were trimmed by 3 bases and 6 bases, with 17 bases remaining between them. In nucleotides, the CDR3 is TGTGCCAGCAGTTATACACAGGACATCTATTCCGGGGAGCTGTTTTTT. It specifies CASSYTQDIYSGELFF.

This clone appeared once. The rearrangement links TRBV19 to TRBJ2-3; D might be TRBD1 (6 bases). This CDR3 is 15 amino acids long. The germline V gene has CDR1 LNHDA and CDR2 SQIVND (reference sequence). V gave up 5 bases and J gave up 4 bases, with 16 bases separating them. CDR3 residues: CASSVAATGPDTQYF. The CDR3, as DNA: TGTGCCAGTAGTGTTGCCGCTACAGGGCCAGATACGCAGTATTTT.

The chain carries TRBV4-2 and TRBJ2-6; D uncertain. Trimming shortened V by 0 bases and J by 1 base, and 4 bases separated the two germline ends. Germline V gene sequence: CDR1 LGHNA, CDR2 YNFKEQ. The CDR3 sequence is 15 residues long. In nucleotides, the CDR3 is TGTGCCAGCAGCCAAGAACAATCTGGGGCCAACGTCCTGACTTTC. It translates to CASSQEQSGANVLTF.

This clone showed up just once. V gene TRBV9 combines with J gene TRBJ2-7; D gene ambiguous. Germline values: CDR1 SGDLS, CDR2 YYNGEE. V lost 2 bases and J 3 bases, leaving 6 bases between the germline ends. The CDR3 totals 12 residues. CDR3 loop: CASSVTGYEQYF. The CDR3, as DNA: TGTGCCAGCAGCGTTACTGGCTACGAGCAGTACTTC.

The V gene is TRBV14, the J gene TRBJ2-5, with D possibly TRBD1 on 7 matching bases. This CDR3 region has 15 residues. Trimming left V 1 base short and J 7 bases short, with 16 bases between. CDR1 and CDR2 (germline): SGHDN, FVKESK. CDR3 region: CASSQGQGGLMTQYF. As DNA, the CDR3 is TGTGCCAGCAGCCAAGGACAGGGAGGCTTGATGACCCAGTACTTC.

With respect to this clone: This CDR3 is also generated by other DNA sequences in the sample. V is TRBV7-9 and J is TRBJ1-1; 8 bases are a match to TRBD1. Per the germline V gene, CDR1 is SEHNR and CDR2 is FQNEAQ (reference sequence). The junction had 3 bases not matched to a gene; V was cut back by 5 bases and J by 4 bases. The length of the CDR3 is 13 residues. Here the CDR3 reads CASSGQGPTEAFF. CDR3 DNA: TGTGCCAGCAGCGGACAGGGCCCCACTGAAGCTTTCTTT.

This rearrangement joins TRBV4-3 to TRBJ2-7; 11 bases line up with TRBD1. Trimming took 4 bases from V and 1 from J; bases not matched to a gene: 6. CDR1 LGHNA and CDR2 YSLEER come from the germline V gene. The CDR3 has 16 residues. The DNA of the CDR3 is TGCGCCAGCAGCCCAGGGACAGGGGGTAGTTCCTACGAGCAGTACTTC. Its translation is CASSPGTGGSSYEQYF.

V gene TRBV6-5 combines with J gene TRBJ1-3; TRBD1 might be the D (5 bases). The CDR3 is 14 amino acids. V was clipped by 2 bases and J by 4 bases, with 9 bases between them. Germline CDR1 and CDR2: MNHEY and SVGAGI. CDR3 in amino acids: CASSYTSGGNTIYF. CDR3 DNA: TGTGCCAGCAGTTACACATCAGGGGGAAACACCATATATTTT.

Written as DNA, the CDR3 is TGCGCCAGCAGCAACCGGGACACTGAAGCTTTCTTT. The encoded protein is CASSNRDTEAFF. V gene TRBV4-1 combines with J gene TRBJ1-1, with unresolved D. The V gene's germline CDR1 is MGHRA and CDR2 YSYEKL. This CDR3 is 12 amino acids long. V gave up 5 bases and J gave up 3 bases, with 7 bases separating them.

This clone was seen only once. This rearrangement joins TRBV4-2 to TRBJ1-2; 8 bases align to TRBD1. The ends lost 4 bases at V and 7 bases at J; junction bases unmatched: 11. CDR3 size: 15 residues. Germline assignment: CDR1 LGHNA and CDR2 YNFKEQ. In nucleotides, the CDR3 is TGTGCCAGCAGCCTGTTTCTAGGACAGGGCGGTGGCTACACCTTC. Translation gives CASSLFLGQGGGYTF.

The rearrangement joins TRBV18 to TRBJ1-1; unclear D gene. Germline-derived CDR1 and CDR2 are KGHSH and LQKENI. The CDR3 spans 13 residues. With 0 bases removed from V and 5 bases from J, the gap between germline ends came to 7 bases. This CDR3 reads CASSPPRSTEAFF. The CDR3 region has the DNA TGTGCCAGCTCACCACCTAGGAGTACTGAAGCTTTCTTT. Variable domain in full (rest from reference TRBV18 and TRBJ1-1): NAGVMQNPRHLVRRRGQEARLRCSPMKGHSHVYWYRQLPEEGLKFMVYLQKENIIDESGMPKERFSAEFPKEGPSILRIQQVVRGDSAAYFCASSPPRSTEAFFGQGTRLTVV.

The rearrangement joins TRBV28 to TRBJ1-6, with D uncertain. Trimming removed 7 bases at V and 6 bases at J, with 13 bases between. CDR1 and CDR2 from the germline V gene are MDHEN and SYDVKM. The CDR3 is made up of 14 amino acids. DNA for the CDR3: TGTGCCAGCATACCGAGACTCTCTAATTCACCCCTCCACTTT. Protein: CASIPRLSNSPLHF.

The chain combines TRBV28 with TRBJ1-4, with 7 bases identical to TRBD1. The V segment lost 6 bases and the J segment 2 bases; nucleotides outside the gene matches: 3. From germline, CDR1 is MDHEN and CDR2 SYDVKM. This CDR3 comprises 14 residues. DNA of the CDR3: TGTGCCAGCAGCCAGGGGGGCACTAATGAAAAACTGTTTTTT. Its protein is CASSQGGTNEKLFF.

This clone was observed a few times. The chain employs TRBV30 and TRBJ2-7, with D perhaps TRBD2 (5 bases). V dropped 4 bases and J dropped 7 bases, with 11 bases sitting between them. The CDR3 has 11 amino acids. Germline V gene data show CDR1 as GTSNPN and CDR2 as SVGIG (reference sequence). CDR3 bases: TGTGCCTGGACGGTTACGGGGGAGCAGTACTTC. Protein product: CAWTVTGEQYF.

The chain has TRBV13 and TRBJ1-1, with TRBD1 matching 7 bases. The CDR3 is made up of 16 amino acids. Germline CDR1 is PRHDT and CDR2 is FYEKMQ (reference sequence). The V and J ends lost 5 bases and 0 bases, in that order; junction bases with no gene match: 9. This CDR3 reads CASSAADRALNTEAFF. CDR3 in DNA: TGTGCCAGCAGCGCTGCCGACAGGGCTCTGAACACTGAAGCTTTCTTT.

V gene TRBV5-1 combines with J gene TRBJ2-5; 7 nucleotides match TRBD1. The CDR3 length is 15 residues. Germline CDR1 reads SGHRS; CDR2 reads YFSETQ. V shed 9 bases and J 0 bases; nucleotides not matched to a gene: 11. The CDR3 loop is CATRPSGTDQETQYF. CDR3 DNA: TGCGCCACGCGTCCCTCCGGGACAGACCAAGAGACCCAGTACTTC. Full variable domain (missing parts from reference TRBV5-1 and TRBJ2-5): KAGVTQTPRYLIKTRGQQVTLSCSPISGHRSVSWYQQTPGQGLQFLFEYFSETQRNKGNFPGRFSGRQFSNSRSEMNVSTLELGDSALYLCATRPSGTDQETQYFGPGTRLLVL.